The present T cell receptor (beta chain) was sequenced within a study of shared clonotypes between healthy human individuals. Measured with immunoSEQ multiplex PCR; TCRdb has only the in-frame clones, and not every one. The sample lists about 2 million clones, approximately 94% occurring once. Naive CD8 cells, CD45RO-negative and positively selected for CCR7, excluded terminally differentiated effector memory CD45RA+ cells. Trimming shortened V by 4 bases and J by 2 bases, and 24 bases separated the two germline ends. Germline CDR1 SGHDN, CDR2 FVKESK. The CDR3 covers 19 residues. This TCR was sampled from a man aged 18 to 35 in good health. The sample taken for sequencing was naive CD8+ T cells sorted from blood. This sequence joins TRBV14 and TRBJ1-3; D ambiguous. CDR3 DNA: TGTGCCAGCAGCCGTGGAAAGAGCGGGGAACTAACCCCTGGAAACACCATATATTTT. Its protein product is CASSRGKSGELTPGNTIYF.